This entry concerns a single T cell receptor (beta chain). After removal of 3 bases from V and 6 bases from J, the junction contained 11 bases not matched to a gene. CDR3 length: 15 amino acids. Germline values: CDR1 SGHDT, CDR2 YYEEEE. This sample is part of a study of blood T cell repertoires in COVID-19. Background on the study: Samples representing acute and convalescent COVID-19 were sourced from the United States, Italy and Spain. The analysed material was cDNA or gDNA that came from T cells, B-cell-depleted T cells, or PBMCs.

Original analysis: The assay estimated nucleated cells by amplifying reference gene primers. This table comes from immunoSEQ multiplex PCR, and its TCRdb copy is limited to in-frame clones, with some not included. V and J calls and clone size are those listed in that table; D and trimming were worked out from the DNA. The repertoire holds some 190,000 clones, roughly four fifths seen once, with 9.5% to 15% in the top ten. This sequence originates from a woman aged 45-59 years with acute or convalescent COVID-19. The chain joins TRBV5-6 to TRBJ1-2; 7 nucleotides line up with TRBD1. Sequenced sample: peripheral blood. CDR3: CASSWDVPRGDGYTF. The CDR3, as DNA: TGTGCCAGCAGCTGGGACGTACCCAGGGGGGATGGCTACACCTTC.